A selection of T cell receptor beta chains follows, all from one sample in a study of T cell responses to AZD1222 COVID-19 vaccine. Here immunoSEQ multiplex PCR was the method, and the copy in TCRdb shows in-frame clones only, minus some. Of 140,000 to 150,000 clones in the sample, 75% to 95% were seen once. The starting material was peripheral blood, obtained on day 0 of MenACWY control vaccination. These receptors all come from an adult in good health. Each CDR3 is given with its conserved first and last residue.

v_gene	j_gene	CDR3aa
TRBV4-2	TRBJ1-2	CASSQGNYGYTF
TRBV4-1	TRBJ1-4	CASSPYPHQMVSTNEKLFF
TRBV7-3	TRBJ1-1	CASSRQSNTEAFF
TRBV7-2	TRBJ2-7	CASSLQSGRGGEQYF
TRBV15	TRBJ1-2	CATSRATNYGYTF
TRBV6-5	TRBJ2-7	CASKANAASYEQYF
TRBV7-3	TRBJ2-7	CASSLDGSSYEQYF
TRBV12-5	TRBJ1-1	CASGLGIIGAFF
TRBV7-9	TRBJ2-5	CASSAPGGQRETQYF
TRBV27	TRBJ2-6	CASSESSGANVLTF
TRBV27	TRBJ1-4	CASADSDGGRNLFF
TRBV5-5	TRBJ1-5	CASSPRHDLGNQPQHF
TRBV7-6	TRBJ2-2	CASSLAPTGANTGELFF
TRBV4-2	TRBJ2-6	CASSSIAGVIGANVLTF
TRBV11-2	TRBJ1-6	CASSLEVGNSPLHF
TRBV7-2	TRBJ2-1	CASSLRLAGEVEQFF
TRBV19	TRBJ2-3	CASSTLAGGLGDTQYF
TRBV29-1	TRBJ2-1	CSVRLAGWGEQFF
TRBV9	TRBJ2-2	CASSISGKNTGELFF
TRBV9	TRBJ2-2	CASSVVGETPGELFF
TRBV15	TRBJ2-7	CATSRDSSRYYEQYF
TRBV4-2	TRBJ2-7	CASSQGAGQTYEQYF
TRBV19	TRBJ1-6	CAANAGAGRNSPLHF
TRBV19	TRBJ2-5	CASTRRRDLRETQYF
TRBV30	TRBJ1-5	CAWSTGGPQPQHF
TRBV25-1	TRBJ1-5	CASSATGWGSNQPQHF
TRBV27	TRBJ1-1	CASSFRQDTEAFF
TRBV27	TRBJ2-1	CASVTGANEQFF
TRBV3-1/TRBV3-2	TRBJ2-1	CASTKGRPSYNEQFF
TRBV5-1	TRBJ1-5	CASSLSPGQNYQPQHF
TRBV27	TRBJ2-5	CASTRGGHGETQYF
TRBV12-5	TRBJ1-2	CASGLGGPGYTF
TRBV27	TRBJ2-3	CASRRTSAGDTQYF
TRBV5-1	TRBJ1-3	CASSPPWGDSGNTIYF
TRBV5-1	TRBJ2-7	CASSFGTGGYEQYF
TRBV30	TRBJ1-2	CAWSTYTGVGYTF
TRBV6-2/TRBV6-3	TRBJ2-7	CASSYSRTYEQYF
TRBV2	TRBJ2-7	CASIPGQGPTYEQYF
TRBV2	TRBJ2-3	CASSLLAGGPDTQYF
TRBV5-5	TRBJ1-2	CASSLEGQIPPSGYTF
TRBV2	TRBJ1-5	CASGADRSNQPQHF
TRBV24-1	TRBJ2-1	CATSGGYYNEQFF
TRBV11-2	TRBJ2-7	CASSGDSPYEQYF
TRBV7-3	TRBJ2-5	CASSPTGRETQYF
TRBV18	TRBJ2-3	CASLSRGGLTDTQYF
TRBV7-9	TRBJ2-5	CASSPRPLTSGVETQYF
TRBV7-8	TRBJ1-2	CASSPRQIYGYTF
TRBV5-4	TRBJ1-1	CASSLGGGPDTEAFF